These T cell receptor beta chains were read from a single sample in a study of T cell responses to AZD1222 COVID-19 vaccine. Here immunoSEQ multiplex PCR was the method, and the copy in TCRdb shows in-frame clones only, minus some. The sample lists some 140,000 clones, approximately 92% occurring once. The specimen was peripheral blood, collected 28 days after the second AZD1222 dose. The receptors here all came from an adult who received the AZD1222 COVID-19 vaccine. The CDR3 runs from the conserved cysteine through the conserved F or W. The D gene is left open where the match is weak. The size of a clone is reported for some rows only, either as once, few or many, or as a class for expanded clones.

>NA|NA|TRBV7-3|TRBJ2-2
TGTGCCAGCAGCGCCAACCTAGGCACCGGGGAGCTGTTTTTT
CASSANLGTGELFF
>once|NA|TRBV30|TRBJ2-7
TGTGCCTGGAGTATATCCGGGGCCTACGAGCAGTACTTC
CAWSISGAYEQYF
>NA|NA|TRBV3-1/TRBV3-2|TRBJ2-7
TGTGCCAGCAGCCAACCTAGGGGCTTCCAAGCCTACGAGCAGTACTTC
CASSQPRGFQAYEQYF
>NA|NA|TRBV7-9|TRBJ2-2
TGTGCCAGCAGCTTAGTGGGACTTAACACCGGGGAGCTGTTTTTT
CASSLVGLNTGELFF
>NA|NA|TRBV27|TRBJ1-6
TGTGCCAGCAGTCCTCCTAATTCACCCCTCCACTTT
CASSPPNSPLHF
>NA|NA|TRBV6-4|TRBJ1-5
TGTGCCAGGAGAGGGGTGCAGCCCCAGCATTTT
CARRGVQPQHF
>NA|TRBD1|TRBV15|TRBJ2-6
TGTGCCACCAGCATGGACAGGCTGGGGGCCAACGTCCTGACTTTC
CATSMDRLGANVLTF
>NA|NA|TRBV7-9|TRBJ1-6
TGTGCCAGCAGCTTAGCTTTGGAAAAATACGACTTCTACACTTCACCCCTCCACTTT
CASSLALEKYDFYTSPLHF
>NA|NA|TRBV30|TRBJ1-2
TGTGCCTGGAGTTCAAACTATGGCTACACCTTC
CAWSSNYGYTF
>NA|NA|TRBV2|TRBJ2-1
TGTGCCAGCAGTGAATCACGGAGGGGGGGCAATGAGCAGTTCTTC
CASSESRRGGNEQFF
>NA|NA|TRBV4-1|TRBJ2-7
TGCGCCAGCAGCCAAGTCCAGGCTTCCTACGAGCAGTACTTC
CASSQVQASYEQYF
>NA|TRBD1|TRBV3-1/TRBV3-2|TRBJ2-3
TGTGCCAGCAGCCAGGGACAGCCAGTCACAGATACGCAGTATTTT
CASSQGQPVTDTQYF
>NA|TRBD1|TRBV5-1|TRBJ2-7
TGCGCCAGCCGGACAGGCTCCTACGAGCAGTACTTC
CASRTGSYEQYF
>NA|NA|TRBV7-2|TRBJ2-1
TGTGCCAGCAGCTTAGGGGTAAGAATGGATGAGCAGTTCTTC
CASSLGVRMDEQFF
>NA|NA|TRBV6-1|TRBJ2-7
TGTGCCAGCAGTGATCTCTACGAGCAGTACTTC
CASSDLYEQYF
>NA|NA|TRBV3-1/TRBV3-2|TRBJ1-4
TGTGCCAGCAGCCAAGATTGGGGCGGAATTAATGAAAAACTGTTTTTT
CASSQDWGGINEKLFF
>NA|NA|TRBV19|TRBJ1-1
TGTGCCAGTAGTAACGGCTTAGGGAACACTGAAGCTTTCTTT
CASSNGLGNTEAFF
>NA|NA|TRBV28|TRBJ1-1
TGTGCCAGCAGTTTCTCAGCATGGGCTTTCTTT
CASSFSAWAFF
>NA|TRBD1|TRBV6-1|TRBJ1-2
TGTGCCAGCAGTGAAGTTTGGACAGGCCCTTCGACCGGCTACACCTTC
CASSEVWTGPSTGYTF
>NA|TRBD1|TRBV29-1|TRBJ1-1
TGCAGCGTGGCCCCCGGGACAGGGTCCACTGAAGCTTTCTTT
CSVAPGTGSTEAFF
>NA|TRBD1|TRBV10-3|TRBJ1-1
TGTGCCACCGAAGGACAGGAGAACACTGAAGCTTTCTTT
CATEGQENTEAFF
>NA|NA|TRBV2|TRBJ2-7
TGTGCCAGCAAGGGGTCCCAGGGGCCCCCAGGTCACGAGCAGTACTTC
CASKGSQGPPGHEQYF
>once|TRBD1|TRBV19|TRBJ1-2
TGTGCCAGTAGTATTCTAGGGGGCCAAAATGGAGGCTACACCTTC
CASSILGGQNGGYTF
>NA|NA|TRBV4-3|TRBJ2-2
TGCGCCAGCAGCCACCTACAGGGAACCGGGGAGCTGTTTTTT
CASSHLQGTGELFF
>NA|NA|TRBV7-9|TRBJ1-3
TGTGCCAGCAGCTTATCGGGGGTGTCTGGAAACACCATATATTTT
CASSLSGVSGNTIYF
>NA|NA|TRBV2|TRBJ1-5
TGTGCCAGCGGGGGCAATCAGCCCCAGCATTTT
CASGGNQPQHF
>NA|NA|TRBV4-1|TRBJ2-1
TGCGCCAGCAGCCAAGAGGAGCGGAATGAGCAGTTCTTC
CASSQEERNEQFF
>NA|TRBD1|TRBV30|TRBJ1-5
TGTGCCTGGAGTGAGGGACAGGAAGATCAGCCCCAGCATTTT
CAWSEGQEDQPQHF
>NA|NA|TRBV4-1|TRBJ1-3
TGCGCCAGCAGCCCGGACAACGCCTCTGGAAACACCATATATTTT
CASSPDNASGNTIYF
>NA|NA|TRBV7-8|TRBJ1-4
TGTGCCAGCAGCCCCACAGGGCGGACTAATGAAAAACTGTTTTTT
CASSPTGRTNEKLFF
>NA|NA|TRBV30|TRBJ2-7
TGTGCCTGGAGTGTAAGGCTAGGCAGGGGCGTCTACGAGCAGTACTTC
CAWSVRLGRGVYEQYF
>NA|NA|TRBV2|TRBJ1-5
TGTGCCAGCAGTGAAGGGGGGGGTCAGCCCCAGCATTTT
CASSEGGGQPQHF
>NA|NA|TRBV7-9|TRBJ1-2
TGTGCCAGCAGCTTACAGCAGGGGAGGGGATATGGCTACACCTTC
CASSLQQGRGYGYTF
>NA|TRBD1|TRBV28|TRBJ2-7
TGTGCCAGCAGCGCCGGGACAGGGACCTACGAGCAGTACTTC
CASSAGTGTYEQYF
>NA|NA|TRBV7-9|TRBJ2-5
TGTGCCAGCAGCTTATCGGTGCCGGAGACCCAGTACTTC
CASSLSVPETQYF
>NA|TRBD2|TRBV30|TRBJ2-7
TGTGCCTGGAGTCCCTCAGCGGGGGCAGGAGAGCAGTACTTC
CAWSPSAGAGEQYF
>NA|TRBD1|TRBV5-4|TRBJ1-6
TGTGCCAGCAAGCTGTCCGGGACAGGGGATTCACCCCTCCACTTT
CASKLSGTGDSPLHF
>NA|NA|TRBV5-1|TRBJ1-3
TGCGCCAGCAGCTTGGCCCAGGGAAACACCATATATTTT
CASSLAQGNTIYF
>NA|TRBD1|TRBV2|TRBJ2-4
TGTGCCAGCCTCGAAGGGGGCCCCAAAAACATTCAGTACTTC
CASLEGGPKNIQYF
>NA|NA|TRBV16|TRBJ2-7
TGTGCCAGCAGCCAATCGAATTACGAGCAGTACTTC
CASSQSNYEQYF
>NA|NA|TRBV6-1|TRBJ1-2
TGTGCCAGCAGTGAAGCCGGGATCTATGGCTACACCTTC
CASSEAGIYGYTF
>NA|NA|TRBV28|TRBJ1-3
TGTGCCAGCAGCCTGACAGGCGTCTATGGAAACACCATATATTTT
CASSLTGVYGNTIYF
>NA|NA|TRBV28|TRBJ2-3
TGTGCCAGCAGTCAGCCCATCTCATCGGATACGCAGTATTTT
CASSQPISSDTQYF
>NA|NA|TRBV18|TRBJ2-5
TGTGCCAGCTCACCAGGGAACCAAGAGACCCAGTACTTC
CASSPGNQETQYF
>NA|TRBD1|TRBV6-4|TRBJ1-5
TGTGCCCCCAGGGGGCAGGGAACTTTTAGCAATCAGCCCCAGCATTTT
CAPRGQGTFSNQPQHF
>once|NA|TRBV30|TRBJ1-1
TGTGCCTGGAGTGTCGGGGGGGACACTGAAGCTTTCTTT
CAWSVGGDTEAFF
>NA|NA|TRBV10-3|TRBJ2-5
TGTGCCACTCGAAAAGAGGGGGAGACCCAGTACTTC
CATRKEGETQYF